One T cell receptor (beta chain) is described in this entry. Antigen: not known. This sample is drawn from a study of metastatic and nonmetastatic thyroid tumors. Study-wide findings and caveats: For both blood and tumor, malignant thyroid tumors reportedly showed significantly higher TCR beta diversity than benign nodules did.

Prior to thyroid surgery, none of the patients had received any treatment. MiXCR reprocessed the PCR reads for TCRdb. The sample records approximately 7,000 clones, under 30% being singletons. The V segment lost 6 bases and the J segment 10 bases; nucleotides outside the gene matches: 12. The CDR3 runs 14 residues. CDR1 MNHNS and CDR2 SASEGT come from the germline V gene. This chain uses TRBV6-1 with TRBJ2-1, with 7 bases lining up with TRBD2. Sequencing used adjacent normal tissue. This clonotype was obtained from a male donor with papillary thyroid cancer or a benign thyroid nodule (not recorded which). Some clones in this sample may be carry-over from other donors' samples. The CDR3 nucleotides are TGTGCCAGCAGCCGGGCCGTGGGGGGGGGAGAGCAGTTCTTC. Amino acid sequence: CASSRAVGGGEQFF.